This entry features one T cell receptor (beta chain) sequence. There is no known antigen for this receptor. Qualities for individual bases were not recorded, and no much larger clone is one base off. The data originate from a study of shared clonotypes between healthy human individuals (TCRdb year 2020). For the study in its entirety: The cohort included three men and a couple of women between 18 and 49 years of age. For each donor, CD4 naive and CD4 memory were each run on three plates, CD8 naive on two plates, and CD8 memory on one plate. Blood TCR repertoires of several healthy adults were deeply sequenced to estimate repertoire size and the extent of clonotype sharing between individuals. To increase sequencing depth and limit assay-specific biases, TCR repertoire library preparation and sequencing were carried out by different laboratories using diverse techniques. Per donor, leukapheresis produced somewhere between about 0.9 and 9.5 billion PBMCs.

The paper as a whole reports these results and caveats: Larger estimated clonotype richness was generally found for naive subsets than for memory subsets. Because the study included only a small number of donors, the genetic and exposure-history diversity represented was limited. Incomplete sequencing was indicated by rarefaction of sorted-subset datasets, despite the large sequencing depth. Sampling was restricted to blood, and TCR repertoires in tissue are likely to differ from TCR repertoires in blood. Pairwise subsampling led to the expectation that sequencing depth would affect the degree of clonotype sharing among donors. Compared with non-shared clonotypes, the clonotypes found in all four sorted-subset donors had higher generation probabilities. When a handful of donors were compared, the shared fraction of clonotypes was about 5% for naive CD4, 3.5% to 4% for naive CD8, roughly 2.5% for memory CD4, and 0.35% to 0.4% for memory CD8.

Using the deep immunoSEQ assay, TCR CDR3 regions were amplified from genomic DNA by multiplex PCR. Genomic DNA extracted from each cell subset was distributed evenly over all wells of several immunoSEQ 96-well plates, and each plate served as one replicate. Each replicate PCR for sorted subsets received about 200 ng genomic DNA, equal to 30,000 or so T cell genomes. Purified libraries were measured with a Qubit 3.0 fluorometer, size-checked on a Bioanalyzer 2100, and measured again with the KAPA Library Quantification kit. Every immunoSEQ 96-well plate was sequenced on a separate single-read 150-cycle Illumina NextSeq 550 flow cell. Regarding the original processing steps: The immunoSEQ output contained only junctional sequences without quality scores, so filtering could not match that applied to full-length reads. To assign V/J genes and CDR3, sequences were annotated against IMGT germline references using PyIR, a Python wrapper for IgBLAST v1.9. Any read was removed if the V/J assignment was weak (E-value above 1e-6), the CDR3 was missing, or the read contained stop codons, out-of-frame junctions, or ambiguous translated residues. V3J clonotypes were defined by identical inferred V gene, J gene, and CDR3 amino acid sequence. The percentage overlap between two repertoires was calculated by dividing the number of shared unique clonotypes by the size of the smaller repertoire. Richness of each repertoire was evaluated using RTK rarefaction, the Chao1 estimator, and Recon v2.1 estimates of unobserved clonotypes. Generation probabilities for all TCRbeta clonotypes obtained by the gDNA method from a few donors were computed using OLGA. This immuneACCESS table, as held by TCRdb, lists in-frame sequences with V and J called but not all clones. Of the missing ones, under half trace to an unresolved V gene in checked studies; the others have no known cause. That table supplies the V and J calls and clone size; D and trimming were determined from the DNA. Counted in this sample were 2 million to 2.5 million clones; more than 80% of them appeared once. About 0.37% of the sample lies in the top ten.

Healthy HIV-negative adults with no recently reported acute infections or vaccinations were included as donors. Only Caucasian adults living in Nashville, Tennessee, USA were represented among the donors. CD4+ T cells were enriched by magnetic negative selection; naive cells were then positively selected on CD45RA, and the negative fraction formed the memory subset. Blood was collected by leukapheresis, and PBMCs were isolated by Ficoll-Histopaque density gradient centrifugation and then cryopreserved in liquid nitrogen vapor phase. Purity and quantity of every magnetically sorted T cell population were checked by analytical flow cytometry. From each sorted fraction, genomic DNA was isolated and quantified by UV absorbance on a Nanodrop 2000c. The CDR3 runs 12 residues from the cysteine to the phenylalanine. CDR3 DNA is the only sequence kept; it has 36 bases, read in frame from the first base. CDR1 and CDR2 are drawn from the germline V gene: MDHEN, SYDVKM. V is cut by 6 bases and J by 4 bases, and the space between the germline ends is 10 bases.

The clonotype comes from a man between 18 and 35 years old in good health. Some clones in this sample may be carry-over from other donors' samples. The sequenced sample consisted of naive CD4+ T cells from PBMCs. Per the publication, the cell subset or site label means: CD45RA+ positively selected. The chain was built from TRBV28 and TRBJ2-7; the D gene identity is not certain. The DNA sequence is as follows: TGTGCCAGCAGACCCACCGGTTACGAGCAGTACTTC. It specifies CASRPTGYEQYF.